The 3 T cell receptor beta chains below come from one sample, sequenced in a study of cytomegalovirus exposure and HLA in healthy donors. The PCR employed 60 Vbeta primers together with 13 Jbeta primers. Only in-frame clones appear in the TCRdb table, and some are missing; sequencing was by immunoSEQ multiplex PCR. The sample records 170,000 or so clones, around 81% being singletons. The sequenced sample consisted of PBMCs. These receptor sequences come from a woman in her twenties or thirties in good health and CMV-seronegative.

As concerns this clone: Other nucleotide sequences from this sample produce the same CDR3. The chain joins TRBV27 to TRBJ2-1, with TRBD1 matching over 8 bases. This CDR3 region has 14 residues. The trim removed 3 bases at V and 3 bases at J, leaving 1 base unmatched. The germline CDR1 and CDR2 sequences are MNHEY and SMNVEV (reference sequence). The CDR3 sequence is CASSFGTGYNEQFF. CDR3 in DNA: TGTGCCAGCAGTTTCGGGACAGGCTACAATGAGCAGTTCTTC.

The J gene is TRBJ2-7, the V gene TRBV2; the match to TRBD1 covers 8 bases. Germline V gene sequence: CDR1 SNHLY, CDR2 FYNNEI. CDR3 size: 16 residues. J was trimmed by 9 bases and V by 3 bases; bases with no gene match: 16. CDR3 in DNA: TGTGCCAGCAGTGAGGGACAGGCTCAAGTTAATTCACGGCAGTACTTC. This encodes CASSEGQAQVNSRQYF.

CDR3 region: CASSPPLVLPDTQYF. Here the CDR3 DNA reads TGTGCCAGCAGCCCCCCACTAGTTTTGCCAGATACGCAGTATTTT. The V and J genes are TRBV7-2 and TRBJ2-3; D is possibly TRBD2 (5 bases). V gave up 5 bases and J gave up 4 bases, with 16 bases separating them. The CDR3 is 15 residues long. CDR1 is SGHTA and CDR2 is FQGNSA in the germline V gene.